The 13 T cell receptor beta chains below all came from one sample that was sequenced in a study of CD8 T cells in Susac syndrome. Random-hexamer reverse transcription was applied to roughly 0.5 to 1 ug RNA. TCRdb re-called the immunoSEQ multiplex PCR reads through MiXCR, storing one row per CDR3 protein. The data contain tens of thousands of distinct CDR3 sequences, nearly 96% of them singletons. The sample comprised CD4+ T cells from PBMCs. These receptors were obtained from a human donor with multiple sclerosis.

This rearrangement joins TRBV12-3 or TRBV12-4 to TRBJ2-2; TRBD1 aligns across 8 bases. This CDR3 contains 15 residues. With V trimmed by 5 bases and J by 2 bases, 4 bases remained unmatched. The CDR3 nucleotides read TGTGCCAGCAGTCTCGGACAGGGTAACACCGGGGAGCTGTTTTTT. It yields the protein CASSLGQGNTGELFF.

The CDR3 spells CASSLVLAGSTDTQYF. The CDR3 DNA reads as TGTGCCAGCAGCTTAGTCCTAGCGGGGAGCACAGATACGCAGTATTTT. The V gene is TRBV7-9, the J gene TRBJ2-3; 9 bases match TRBD2. Germline V CDR1 and CDR2: SEHNR, FQNEAQ (reference sequence). The CDR3 is 16 amino acids. The V and J ends lost 1 base and 0 bases, in that order; junction bases with no gene match: 2.

This rearrangement joins TRBV5-4 to TRBJ2-5; D is perhaps TRBD1 (5 bases). Trimming removed 3 bases from V and 3 bases from J, with 9 bases in between. Germline values: CDR1 SGHNT, CDR2 YYREEE (reference sequence). The CDR3 is 13 amino acids. The CDR3 sequence is CASSWGSKETQYF. Written as DNA, the CDR3 is TGTGCCAGCAGCTGGGGCAGTAAAGAGACCCAGTACTTC.

V is TRBV11-3 and J is TRBJ1-1; unclear D gene. Germline V lookup: CDR1 SGHNT, CDR2 YENEEA. The CDR3 extends over 15 amino acids. V was clipped by 1 base and J by 3 bases, with 12 bases between them. The CDR3 region has the DNA TGTGCCAGCAGCTTAGGTGGGATGTATGACACTGAAGCTTTCTTT. It translates to CASSLGGMYDTEAFF.

This rearrangement joins TRBV5-4 to TRBJ1-2, with D possibly TRBD1 on 5 matching bases. The CDR3 runs 14 residues. Germline V gives CDR1 SGHNT, CDR2 YYREEE (reference sequence). Trimming stripped 0 bases from V and 3 bases from J, with 9 bases between. The CDR3 loop is CASSLELRDYGYTF. The CDR3, as DNA: TGTGCCAGCAGCTTGGAGCTCAGGGACTATGGCTACACCTTC.

The gene calls are TRBV5-4 and TRBJ2-5, with 10 nucleotides matching TRBD2. The CDR3 consists of 15 residues. Germline V CDR1 and CDR2: SGHNT, YYREEE (reference sequence). V trimming: 1 base; J trimming: 4 bases; junction bases outside the gene matches: 4. The CDR3 DNA is TGTGCCAGCAGCTTGTCGGCTAGCGGGGGAGAGACCCAGTACTTC. It specifies CASSLSASGGETQYF.

This chain joins TRBV27 and TRBJ2-3, with 10 bases that match TRBD2. Germline V gene data show CDR1 as MNHEY and CDR2 as SMNVEV (reference sequence). CDR3 size: 14 residues. Trimming at V came to 8 bases and at J to 5 bases, leaving 7 bases not matched to a gene. CDR3 DNA sequence: TGTGCCAGCCGGACCGCTAGCGGGAGAGATACGCAGTATTTT. This codes for CASRTASGRDTQYF.

This clonotype occurred once. The rearrangement links TRBV24-1 to TRBJ1-2; D remains ambiguous. Trimming removed 2 bases at V and 4 bases at J, with 7 bases between. This CDR3 has 13 residues. Germline assignment: CDR1 KGHDR and CDR2 SFDVKD. CDR3 sequence reads: CATSDSGGYGYTF. In nucleotides, the CDR3 is TGTGCCACCAGTGATTCCGGTGGCTATGGCTACACCTTC.

In DNA, the CDR3 is TGCGCCAGCAGCTTGTTGGGTAGCAGGAATGAGCAGTTCTTC. It translates to CASSLLGSRNEQFF. The rearrangement uses TRBV5-1 and TRBJ2-1, with D hard to call. Between the trimmed V and J ends, which lost 1 base and 7 bases, there was a span of 12 bases. Germline loops: CDR1 SGHRS, CDR2 YFSETQ. CDR3 length: 14 amino acids.

The chain joins TRBV12-3 or TRBV12-4 to TRBJ2-7; 8 bases line up with TRBD2. The CDR3 consists of 13 residues. V shed 6 bases and J 6 bases; nucleotides not matched to a gene: 7. CDR3 DNA: TGTGCCAGCAGCACCTCGGGGGGGCGCGAGCAGTACTTC. Translated, it gives CASSTSGGREQYF.

The chain links TRBV2 to TRBJ2-5, with 13 bases fitting TRBD2. This CDR3 has 16 residues. Germline assignment: CDR1 SNHLY and CDR2 FYNNEI. V lost 5 bases to trimming and J lost 4 bases; unmatched junction nucleotides: 7. In DNA form, the CDR3 reads TGTGCCAGCAGTCGACTAGCGGGGGGTTGGGGAGAGACCCAGTACTTC. This sequence encodes CASSRLAGGWGETQYF.

This chain links TRBV3-1 with TRBJ1-1; 10 bases match TRBD1. CDR3 length equals 14 residues. Unmatched junction bases numbered 0, after V lost 1 base and J lost 4 bases. CDR1 is LGHDT, CDR2 YNNKEL, per germline (reference sequence). The CDR3 sequence is CASSQGTGGTEAFF. The CDR3 DNA sequence: TGTGCCAGCAGCCAAGGGACAGGGGGCACTGAAGCTTTCTTT. Based on the CDR3 plus reference TRBV3-1 and TRBJ1-1, the full variable domain is DTAVSQTPKYLVTQMGNDKSIKCEQNLGHDTMYWYKQDSKKFLKIMFSYNNKELIINETVPNRFSPKSPDKAHLNLHINSLELGDSAVYFCASSQGTGGTEAFFGQGTRLTVV.

This rearrangement joins TRBV18 to TRBJ2-3; possible D gene TRBD2, 6 bases. V dropped 3 bases and J dropped 0 bases, with 10 bases sitting between them. CDR1 and CDR2 (germline): KGHSH, LQKENI. CDR3 length: 15 amino acids. Written as DNA, the CDR3 is TGTGCCAGCTCACCGAGAGGGACTAGCACAGATACGCAGTATTTT. Translation gives CASSPRGTSTDTQYF.